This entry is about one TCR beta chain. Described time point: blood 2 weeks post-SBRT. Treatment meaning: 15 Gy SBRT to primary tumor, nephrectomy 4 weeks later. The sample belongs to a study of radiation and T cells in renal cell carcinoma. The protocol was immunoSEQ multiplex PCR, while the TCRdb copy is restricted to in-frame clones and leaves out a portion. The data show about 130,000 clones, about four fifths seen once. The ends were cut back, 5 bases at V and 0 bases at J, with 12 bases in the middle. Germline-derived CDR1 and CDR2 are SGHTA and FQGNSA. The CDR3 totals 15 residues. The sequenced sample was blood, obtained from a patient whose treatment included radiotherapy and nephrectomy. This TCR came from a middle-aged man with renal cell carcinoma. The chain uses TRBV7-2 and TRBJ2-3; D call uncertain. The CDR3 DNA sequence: TGTGCCAGCAGCCCGGGTTCCCTGAGCACAGATACGCAGTATTTT. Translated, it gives CASSPGSLSTDTQYF.